The 24 T cell receptor beta chains below all came from one sample that was sequenced in a study of T cells in women clearing cervical HPV infection. TCRdb keeps only in-frame clones here, not all; method: immunoSEQ multiplex PCR. In all, the sample yields 22,000 or so clones. Input material: blood buffy coat. These receptors were obtained from a woman between 18 and 75 years old with a cervical HPV16 infection that either progressed to CIN3+ or cleared (not recorded which).

Details on this clone: The read stops 3 residues short of the end of the CDR3; the missing end is completed from the germline J gene. This chain joins TRBV7-2 and TRBJ2-5, with D possibly being TRBD2 (5 bases). This CDR3 contains 14 residues. Trimming shortened V by 5 bases and J by 1 base, and 11 bases separated the two germline ends. CDR1 and CDR2 (germline): SGHTA, FQGNSA. The covered CDR3 bases are TGTGCCAGCAGCGAATCTAGCAGCCAAGAGACC. It codes for CASSESSSQET. The CDR3 in its entirety is CASSESSSQETQYF.

To note about this clone: Sequencing ends 3 residues short of the CDR3 end; the germline J gene provides the rest. The chain combines TRBV5-8 with TRBJ2-1; D remains unclear. The CDR3 loop spans 14 amino acids. CDR1 and CDR2 from the germline V gene are SGHTS and YDEGEE. Trimming left V 0 bases short and J 6 bases short, with 10 bases between. CDR3 protein: CASSLAVNGNEQFF. The CDR3 bases that were read are TGTGCCAGCAGCTTGGCGGTTAATGGCAATGAG.

Frequency places this clone as medium-sized. CDR3 DNA, as far as it was read: TGTGCCAGCTCAATCGGGGAGTCCCCCACAGATACG. Protein: CASSIGESPTDT. The entire CDR3 sequence reads CASSIGESPTDTQYF. This chain joins TRBV18 and TRBJ2-3; possibly TRBD2 for D (5 bases). The read finishes 3 residues shy of the CDR3 end, and the germline J gene is used to complete it. The CDR3 has 15 amino acids. Germline assignment: CDR1 KGHSH and CDR2 LQKENI. With 5 bases removed from V and 2 bases from J, the gap between germline ends came to 14 bases.

Details on this clone: The observed sequence ends 3 residues before the CDR3 terminus, with the missing tail filled in from the germline J gene. The V gene is TRBV30, the J gene TRBJ1-3, with 8 positions matching TRBD1. The CDR3 runs 19 residues. In germline, CDR1 is GTSNPN, CDR2 SVGIG (reference sequence). Germline trimming cut 0 bases from V and 3 bases from J; bases unmatched to any gene: 16. Here the CDR3 reads CAWSVPGQGRGLSGNTIYF. The CDR3 bases that were read are TGTGCCTGGAGTGTACCTGGACAGGGCAGGGGGCTGAGTGGAAACACC.

As concerns this clone: The CDR3 end lies 3 residues beyond the end of the read and is filled in from the germline J gene. The rearrangement uses TRBV30 and TRBJ2-7, with D maybe TRBD2 (6 bases). CDR1 is GTSNPN, CDR2 SVGIG, per germline (reference sequence). V was pared by 2 bases and J by 5 bases, with 13 bases between. The CDR3 consists of 13 residues. The sequenced CDR3 bases are TGTGCCTGGAGTACGACTAGGGGCAACGAG. This codes for CAWSTTRGNE. The full CDR3 sequence reads CAWSTTRGNEQYF.

Details on this clone: The missing CDR3 end, 3 residues past where the read stops, is filled in from the germline J gene. The rearrangement uses TRBV5-6 and TRBJ2-1; perhaps TRBD1 as D (6 bases). CDR1 is SGHDT, CDR2 YYEEEE, per germline. V was trimmed by 3 bases and J by 0 bases, leaving 10 bases between them. CDR3 length: 15 amino acids. The CDR3 loop is CASSSGTSSYNEQFF. CDR3 bases read: TGTGCCAGCAGCTCGGGGACAAGCTCCTACAATGAG.

The sequenced CDR3 bases are TGCGCCAGCACCTCTGGGGGGGATAATGAAAAA. This gives the protein CASTSGGDNEK. The full CDR3 is CASTSGGDNEKLFF. The gene calls are TRBV5-1 and TRBJ1-4; a possible D gene is TRBD1 (5 bases). The CDR3 end lies 3 residues beyond the end of the read and is filled in from the germline J gene. Trimming cost V 6 bases and J 4 bases, with 13 bases left between them. CDR3 length: 14 residues. From germline, CDR1 is SGHRS and CDR2 YFSETQ.

Regarding this clone: Read coverage stops 3 residues before the CDR3 terminus; the germline J gene supplies the remainder. The V gene is TRBV5-1, the J gene TRBJ1-1; D uncertain. The CDR3 sequence is 14 residues long. The ends were cut back, 2 bases at V and 3 bases at J, with 11 bases in the middle. Germline CDR1 reads SGHRS; CDR2 reads YFSETQ. The CDR3 loop reads CASSFQPQDTEAFF. Partial CDR3 DNA: TGCGCCAGCAGCTTCCAGCCTCAGGACACTGAA.

Comment on this clone: Sequencing ends 3 residues short of the CDR3 end; the germline J gene provides the rest. This chain joins TRBV20-1 and TRBJ2-5, with 10 bases matching TRBD2. This CDR3 comprises 16 residues. Germline V gene data show CDR1 as DFQATT and CDR2 as SNEGSKA (reference sequence). J lost 0 bases, V lost 2 bases, and 6 bases had no gene match. This CDR3 reads CSARRYSGGYQETQYF. CDR3 bases read: TGCAGTGCTAGACGCTATAGCGGGGGGTACCAAGAGACC.

A note on this clone: Read coverage stops 3 residues before the CDR3 terminus; the germline J gene supplies the remainder. Different DNA sequences within this sample yield the same CDR3. This sequence joins TRBV5-1 and TRBJ2-2; tentatively, D is TRBD2 (5 bases). The CDR3 is 15 amino acids. V lost 4 bases, J lost 1 base, and 11 bases lay in between. Germline V lookup: CDR1 SGHRS, CDR2 YFSETQ. CDR3 sequence: CASSPRTLNTGELFF. The CDR3 bases that were read are TGCGCCAGCAGCCCCCGGACTTTGAACACCGGGGAG.

As regards this clone: With the read ending 3 residues before the CDR3 end, the germline J gene is used to fill in that end. The rearrangement uses TRBV23-1 and TRBJ2-7; either TRBD1 or TRBD2 may fit D (7 bases each). TRBV23-1 is designated an ORF whose function remains uncertain. V was shortened by 10 bases and J by 2 bases, with 27 bases between the two germline ends. The CDR3 length is 17 residues. This CDR3 is CANNGRKTGPSTYEQYF. The CDR3 bases that were read are TGCGCCAACAACGGGAGGAAGACAGGGCCTTCAACCTACGAG.

In regard to this clone: The CDR3 goes on 3 residues after the read ends, and that part is filled in from the germline J gene. The gene calls are TRBV20-1 and TRBJ2-5, with 9 bases matching TRBD2. Germline V gene lookup returns CDR1 DFQATT and CDR2 SNEGSKA (reference sequence). This CDR3 contains 15 residues. V lost 3 bases to trimming and J lost 4 bases; unmatched junction nucleotides: 9. CDR3 bases read: TGCAGTGCTAGTCAGCGGGAGGCCTTACCAGAGACC. This sequence encodes CSASQREALPET. The whole CDR3 sequence reads CSASQREALPETQYF.

Comments on this clone: The sequence runs out 3 residues before the end of the CDR3; the remainder is reconstructed from the germline J gene. The rearrangement uses TRBV30 and TRBJ1-2, with D possibly matching TRBD1 (5 bases). This CDR3 is built from 11 residues. Germline lookup yields CDR1 GTSNPN and CDR2 SVGIG (reference sequence). CDR3: CAWKGRGGYTF. The DNA read from the CDR3 is TGTGCCTGGAAGGGGCGGGGCGGC.

Notes on this clone: From the germline J gene comes the end of the CDR3, since the read stops 3 residues before it. The rearrangement joins TRBV5-1 to TRBJ2-4; TRBD1 might be the D (6 bases). The V end lost 4 bases, the J end lost 8 bases, and 25 bases lay between the germline ends. Germline lookup yields CDR1 SGHRS and CDR2 YFSETQ. The CDR3 covers 17 residues. CDR3: CASSRAGVLTSWHIQYF. The part of the CDR3 DNA that was read is TGCGCCAGCAGCAGGGCAGGGGTTTTAACCTCGTGGCACATT.

In regard to this clone: The read halts 3 residues ahead of the CDR3 end, with the missing end drawn from the germline J gene. The chain uses TRBV7-2 and TRBJ2-3; D unclear. Germline CDR1 and CDR2: SGHTA and FQGNSA. The CDR3 runs to 13 residues. V shed 5 bases and J shed 4 bases, with 10 bases lying between them. CDR3 in amino acids: CASSPPEADTQYF. Incomplete CDR3 DNA: TGTGCCAGCAGCCCCCCTGAGGCAGATACG.

About this clone itself: The read terminates 3 residues before the CDR3 end, so the remaining end is supplied by the germline J gene. V usage is TRBV12-3 or TRBV12-4 and J usage is TRBJ1-2; a weak D match, TRBD1 (5 bases). Deletions cut 3 bases from V and 5 bases from J, with 13 bases between. CDR3 size: 14 residues. The CDR3 sequence is CASSLGPSSYGYTF. The CDR3 DNA, read in part, is TGTGCCAGCAGTTTGGGGCCGAGCAGTTATGGC.

On this clone: The CDR3 end lies 3 residues beyond the end of the read and is filled in from the germline J gene. The chain has TRBV6-2 or TRBV6-3 and TRBJ1-4, with 7 nucleotides matching TRBD1. Trimming cost V 6 bases and J 0 bases; bases outside gene matches: 4. This CDR3 contains 15 residues. Germline V gene lookup returns CDR1 MNHEY and CDR2 SVGEGT. CDR3 DNA (partial): TGTGCCAGCAGCCCAGGGGGAGCAACTAATGAAAAA. Translating it yields CASSPGGATNEK. In full, the CDR3 reads CASSPGGATNEKLFF.

Regarding this clone: With the read ending 3 residues before the CDR3 end, the germline J gene is used to fill in that end. The chain couples TRBV2 to TRBJ2-3, with TRBD2 identical over 15 bases. The V gene's germline CDR1 is SNHLY and CDR2 FYNNEI. CDR3 length: 16 amino acids. V was clipped by 6 bases and J by 1 base; unmatched bases: 2. CDR3 DNA (partial): TGTGCCAGCAGAAGGACTAGCGGGGGGGGCACAGATACG. Translating it yields CASRRTSGGGTDT. The entire CDR3 protein reads CASRRTSGGGTDTQYF.

Comments on this clone: The read ends 3 residues early relative to the CDR3; the germline J gene fills the gap. The chain has TRBV28 and TRBJ1-2; TRBD1 might be the D (5 bases). V lost 6 bases, J lost 4 bases, and 21 bases lay in between. Germline CDR1 is MDHEN and CDR2 is SYDVKM. The CDR3 runs to 16 residues. The CDR3 bases that were read are TGTGCCAGCAGGTATACCGGGCCGAAGGGGTCCTATGGC. This encodes CASRYTGPKGSYG. In full, the CDR3 reads CASRYTGPKGSYGYTF.

As for this clone: With the read ending 3 residues before the CDR3 end, the germline J gene is used to fill in that end. Other DNA sequences in the same sample also yield this CDR3. The rearrangement joins TRBV20-1 to TRBJ2-5; 8 positions agree with TRBD2. The CDR3 runs 14 residues. Germline CDR1 reads DFQATT; CDR2 reads SNEGSKA (reference sequence). Trimming cost V 1 base and J 4 bases; bases outside gene matches: 5. The CDR3 here is CSARGGLARETQYF. CDR3 bases read: TGCAGTGCTAGAGGCGGACTAGCCCGAGAGACC.

About this clone: The read stops 3 residues short of the end of the CDR3; the missing end is completed from the germline J gene. This chain connects TRBV20-1 to TRBJ2-7, with D perhaps assigned TRBD1 or TRBD2 (6 bases each). V lost 6 bases and J 6 bases, leaving 15 bases between the germline ends. The CDR3 has 12 residues. Germline CDR1 is DFQATT and CDR2 is SNEGSKA (reference sequence). The sequenced part of the CDR3 DNA is TGCAGTGCCGGAGGGACAAAGGTCGAG. Residues: CSAGGTKVE. The full CDR3 sequence reads CSAGGTKVEQYF.

About this clone: The read gets to within 3 residues of the CDR3 end, and the germline J gene fills in the rest. J is TRBJ2-3 and V is TRBV7-3; TRBD1 matches 9 bases. The CDR3 is 16 amino acids. In germline, CDR1 is SGHTA, CDR2 FQGTGA. V dropped 4 bases and J dropped 2; count of bases not matched to a gene: 7. The CDR3 here is CASSSVGQGSTDTQYF. CDR3 DNA, as far as it was read: TGTGCCAGCAGCTCAGTCGGACAGGGGTCCACAGATACG.

Points on this clone: The CDR3 is cut off 3 residues early in the read; its end comes from the germline J gene. The rearrangement joins TRBV5-1 to TRBJ2-5; the D call may be TRBD1 or TRBD2 (5 bases each). This CDR3 is 16 amino acids long. The V gene's germline CDR1 is SGHRS and CDR2 YFSETQ. The V end was cut by 0 bases, the J end by 2 bases, with 14 bases between. CDR3 sequence: CASSLEGRGEQETQYF. The covered CDR3 bases are TGCGCCAGCAGCTTGGAGGGGAGAGGGGAGCAAGAGACC.

Notes on this clone: The sequenced fragment ends 3 residues before the CDR3 boundary, so the rest is inferred from the germline J gene. The gene calls are TRBV20-1 and TRBJ1-2; 7 bases line up with TRBD1. In germline, CDR1 is DFQATT, CDR2 SNEGSKA (reference sequence). The CDR3 is 16 amino acids. J lost 6 bases, V lost 3 bases, and 16 bases had no gene match. The covered CDR3 bases are TGCAGTGCTAGCCCCCGTGGACAGGAGCTATTCAATGGC. Amino acid sequence: CSASPRGQELFNG. The full CDR3 protein is CSASPRGQELFNGYTF.